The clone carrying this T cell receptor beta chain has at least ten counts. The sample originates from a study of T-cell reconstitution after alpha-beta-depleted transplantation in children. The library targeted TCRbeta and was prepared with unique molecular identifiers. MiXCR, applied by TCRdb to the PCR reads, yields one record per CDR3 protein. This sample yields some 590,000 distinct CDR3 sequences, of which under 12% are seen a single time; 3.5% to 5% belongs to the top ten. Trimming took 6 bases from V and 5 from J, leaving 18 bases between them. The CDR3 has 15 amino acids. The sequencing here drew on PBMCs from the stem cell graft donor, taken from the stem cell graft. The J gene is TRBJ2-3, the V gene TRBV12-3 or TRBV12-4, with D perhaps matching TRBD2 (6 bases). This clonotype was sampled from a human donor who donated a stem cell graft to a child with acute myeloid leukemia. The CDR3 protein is CASRISGPGGDTQYF. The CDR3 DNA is TGTGCCAGCAGAATTAGCGGCCCCGGAGGAGATACGCAGTATTTT.